Shown below are 32 T cell receptor beta chains from a single sample sequenced in a study of cytomegalovirus exposure and HLA in healthy donors. Only in-frame clones appear in the TCRdb table, and some are missing; sequencing was by immunoSEQ multiplex PCR. There are about 150,000 clones in the sample; 85% to 90% occur only once, and approximately 3.2% lies in the top ten. Sequencing was performed on PBMCs. The receptors come from a woman in her late teens or twenties in good health and CMV-seropositive.

This chain joins TRBV10-2 and TRBJ1-2, with 8 positions matching TRBD1. Germline V gene data show CDR1 as WSHSY and CDR2 as SAAADI. The CDR3 has 15 amino acids. The V and J ends lost 2 bases and 6 bases, in that order; junction bases with no gene match: 8. DNA of the CDR3: TGCGCCAGCAGTGAGCCCTCGACAGGGGAAGATGGCTACACCTTC. Translated: CASSEPSTGEDGYTF.

J is TRBJ2-5 and V is TRBV5-4; TRBD1 is a possible D gene (5 bases). Between the trimmed V and J ends, which lost 4 bases and 3 bases, there was a span of 13 bases. The CDR3 is made up of 14 amino acids. Per germline, CDR1 SGHNT and CDR2 YYREEE (reference sequence). As DNA, the CDR3 is TGTGCCAGCAGCGGATACATCAGGGAAGAGACCCAGTACTTC. This gives the protein CASSGYIREETQYF.

The chain joins TRBV7-2 to TRBJ2-1, with 10 bases identical to TRBD2. V lost 0 bases, J lost 4 bases, and 3 bases stayed unmatched. The germline V gene has CDR1 SGHTA and CDR2 FQGNSA. The CDR3 spans 16 residues. As DNA, the CDR3 is TGTGCCAGCAGCTTAGCCGCTAGCGGGAGTTACAATGAGCAGTTCTTC. Its translation is CASSLAASGSYNEQFF.

The chain uses TRBV4-1 and TRBJ1-1; D is unclear. The germline V and J ends were trimmed by 0 bases and 0 bases, with 8 bases remaining between them. CDR1 MGHRA and CDR2 YSYEKL come from the germline V gene. The CDR3 has 15 amino acids. As DNA, the CDR3 is TGCGCCAGCAGCCAAGATGAAGCGGTGAACACTGAAGCTTTCTTT. Its protein is CASSQDEAVNTEAFF.

The chain recombines TRBV5-6 with TRBJ2-5; TRBD1 agrees at 7 bases. V dropped 0 bases and J dropped 4; count of bases not matched to a gene: 3. The CDR3 sequence is 14 residues long. CDR1 is SGHDT and CDR2 is YYEEEE in the germline V gene. In nucleotides, the CDR3 is TGTGCCAGCAGCTTGGGTGCAGGGGGAGAGACCCAGTACTTC. Translation gives CASSLGAGGETQYF.

This CDR3 reads CASRLTGELFQPQHF. CDR3 sequence (DNA): TGTGCCAGCAGACTAACAGGGGAACTGTTTCAGCCCCAGCATTTT. The chain links TRBV6-5 to TRBJ1-5; the match to TRBD1 covers 7 bases. CDR1 is MNHEY, CDR2 SVGAGI, per germline. Trimming took 6 bases from V and 6 from J; bases not matched to a gene: 11. This CDR3 is 15 amino acids long.

The chain employs TRBV7-8 and TRBJ1-2; D gene ambiguous. CDR3 length equals 13 residues. V was clipped by 1 base and J by 2 bases, with 5 bases between them. Germline CDR1 and CDR2: SGHVS and FQNEAQ. The CDR3 DNA sequence: TGTGCCAGCAGCTTAGGTAGAAACTATGGCTACACCTTC. It is translated as CASSLGRNYGYTF.

This clone appeared a single time. The chain links TRBV6-5 to TRBJ1-1; TRBD1 is a possible D gene (5 bases). There are 13 residues in the CDR3. CDR1 MNHEY and CDR2 SVGAGI come from the germline V gene. V lost 5 bases, J lost 5 bases, and 12 bases lay in between. For the CDR3, the DNA is TGTGCCAGCAGTCGCGACAGATTTACTGAAGCTTTCTTT. Translated: CASSRDRFTEAFF.

This clone has a handful of counts. The rearrangement joins TRBV2 to TRBJ1-5; 8 positions agree with TRBD1. Germline CDR1 SNHLY, CDR2 FYNNEI. The CDR3 is 15 amino acids. Trimming removed 7 bases from V and 0 bases from J; junction bases left unmatched: 5. CDR3 amino acids: CASTSDRASNQPQHF. The DNA of the CDR3 is TGTGCCAGCACCTCGGACAGGGCTAGCAATCAGCCCCAGCATTTT.

V usage is TRBV5-1 and J usage is TRBJ2-1; 13 bases are shared with TRBD2. Germline assignment: CDR1 SGHRS and CDR2 YFSETQ. V lost 1 base to trimming and J lost 7 bases; unmatched junction nucleotides: 5. The CDR3 extends over 16 amino acids. CDR3 bases: TGCGCCAGCAGCTTGCCTGGGACTAGCGGGATTAATGAGCAGTTCTTC. Translation: CASSLPGTSGINEQFF.

The gene calls are TRBV5-1 and TRBJ2-7, with 12 bases aligning to TRBD2. CDR1 and CDR2 (germline): SGHRS, YFSETQ. The J segment lost 0 bases and the V segment lost 3 bases, leaving 7 bases of the junction unmatched. The CDR3 is 17 residues long. The CDR3 loop is CASSSASGRATSYEQYF. The CDR3 coding sequence is TGCGCCAGCAGCTCGGCTAGCGGGAGGGCCACCTCCTACGAGCAGTACTTC.

V gene TRBV18 combines with J gene TRBJ2-3; 8 nucleotides match TRBD2. Germline-derived CDR1 and CDR2 are KGHSH and LQKENI. V gave up 3 bases and J gave up 5 bases; unmatched junction bases: 7. This CDR3 contains 15 residues. This CDR3 reads CASSPTSGGVDTQYF. CDR3 bases: TGTGCCAGCTCACCCACTAGCGGAGGGGTAGATACGCAGTATTTT.

Here the CDR3 reads CASSIENEQFF. Written as DNA, the CDR3 is TGCGCCAGCAGCATAGAGAATGAGCAGTTCTTC. The chain couples TRBV5-1 to TRBJ2-1, with D unclear. The CDR3 covers 11 residues. Trimming took 4 bases from V and 7 from J, leaving 6 bases between them. Germline loops: CDR1 SGHRS, CDR2 YFSETQ.

The J gene is TRBJ2-7, the V gene TRBV25-1, with D possibly being TRBD1 (6 bases). CDR3 length: 16 amino acids. CDR1 and CDR2 (germline): MGHDK, SYGVNS. Trimming shortened V by 4 bases and J by 0 bases, and 16 bases separated the two germline ends. The DNA for the CDR3 is TGTGCCAGCAGTGCCCGGGACATAGGAAGCTCCTACGAGCAGTACTTC. Protein product: CASSARDIGSSYEQYF.

The chain links TRBV13 to TRBJ1-3; D gene uncertain. CDR1 PRHDT and CDR2 FYEKMQ come from the germline V gene (reference sequence). Trimming pared 3 bases from V and 0 bases from J, leaving 6 bases between. The CDR3 extends over 14 amino acids. The CDR3 sequence: CASSFTSSGNTIYF. CDR3 bases: TGTGCCAGCAGCTTTACGAGCTCTGGAAACACCATATATTTT.

This chain connects TRBV7-6 to TRBJ1-1; D is unclear. V was shortened by 5 bases and J by 5 bases, with 15 bases between the two germline ends. The CDR3 extends over 14 amino acids. Germline V CDR1 and CDR2: SGHVS, FNYEAQ. CDR3 DNA: TGTGCCAGCAGCCCTACCGGGGTTGGGACTGAAGCTTTCTTT. Translating gives CASSPTGVGTEAFF.

The rearrangement uses TRBV9 and TRBJ2-7, with 14 bases matching TRBD2. The CDR3 has 20 amino acids. CDR1 and CDR2 from the germline V gene are SGDLS and YYNGEE. V lost 6 bases, J lost 2 bases, and 19 bases stayed unmatched. CDR3 amino acids: CASTRLAGTSGRAEAYEQYF. The DNA of the CDR3 is TGTGCCAGCACGAGACTTGCCGGGACTAGCGGGAGAGCCGAAGCCTACGAGCAGTACTTC.

The gene calls are TRBV5-8 and TRBJ2-3, with 12 bases lining up with TRBD2. Germline V CDR1 and CDR2: SGHTS, YDEGEE. The CDR3 has 17 residues. The trim removed 6 bases at V and 3 bases at J, leaving 11 bases unmatched. As DNA, the CDR3 is TGTGCCAGCAATTCACTAGCGGGAGGACGAACTACAGATACGCAGTATTTT. Translation gives CASNSLAGGRTTDTQYF. Full variable domain (rest looked up from reference TRBV5-8 and TRBJ2-3): EAGVTQSPTHLIKTRGQQATLRCSPISGHTSVYWYQQALGLGLQFLLWYDEGEERNRGNFPPRFSGRQFPNYSSELNVNALELEDSALYLCASNSLAGGRTTDTQYFGPGTRLTVL.

The chain has TRBV18 and TRBJ2-1; 13 bases line up with TRBD2. J gave up 3 bases and V 5 bases, and 4 bases lay outside the gene matches. Germline V gene lookup returns CDR1 KGHSH and CDR2 LQKENI. The CDR3 is 16 residues long. The CDR3 here is CASSSGTSGNYNEQFF. DNA for the CDR3: TGTGCCAGCTCATCAGGGACTAGCGGGAACTACAATGAGCAGTTCTTC.

The J gene is TRBJ1-1, the V gene TRBV6-5; D may be TRBD1 (6 bases). The CDR3 sequence is 13 residues long. Trimming shortened V by 4 bases and J by 10 bases, and 16 bases separated the two germline ends. The germline gives CDR1 MNHEY, CDR2 SVGAGI. The CDR3 DNA follows: TGTGCCAGCAGTTTCCCGGGGGGGGCAGGAGCTTTCTTT. Protein product: CASSFPGGAGAFF.

The chain uses TRBV11-3 and TRBJ2-3, with TRBD1 matching 8 bases. V gave up 4 bases and J gave up 1 base; unmatched junction bases: 4. Germline loops: CDR1 SGHNT, CDR2 YENEEA. The CDR3 extends over 15 amino acids. The CDR3 here is CASSWGQAGTDTQYF. CDR3 DNA: TGTGCCAGCAGCTGGGGACAGGCCGGCACAGATACGCAGTATTTT. Combining the CDR3 with reference TRBV11-3 and TRBJ2-3 gives the whole variable domain EAGVVQSPRYKIIEKKQPVAFWCNPISGHNTLYWYLQNLGQGPELLIRYENEEAVDDSQLPKDRFSAERLKGVDSTLKIQPAELGDSAVYLCASSWGQAGTDTQYFGPGTRLTVL.

In DNA, the CDR3 is TGTGCCAGCAGTTACGGGACAGGAATCGAGCAGTACTTC. The encoded protein is CASSYGTGIEQYF. The chain couples TRBV6-5 to TRBJ2-7; 8 positions agree with TRBD1. The V segment lost 2 bases and the J segment 6 bases; nucleotides outside the gene matches: 3. This CDR3 spans 13 amino acids. From germline, CDR1 is MNHEY and CDR2 SVGAGI.

The chain joins TRBV27 to TRBJ2-7; 9 nucleotides agree with TRBD1. The V gene end was trimmed by 4 bases and the J gene end by 6 bases; junction bases not matched to a gene: 4. Germline values: CDR1 MNHEY, CDR2 SMNVEV (reference sequence). The CDR3 extends over 13 amino acids. For the CDR3, the DNA is TGTGCCAGCAGTTGGGGACAGGGAATCGAGCAGTACTTC. Its translation is CASSWGQGIEQYF.

This clone came up once. The chain is built from TRBV12-5 and TRBJ2-5; 10 bases are a match to TRBD2. V lost 6 bases and J lost 5; bases outside the gene matches: 6. From germline, CDR1 is LGHNT and CDR2 FRNRAP. The CDR3 loop spans 14 amino acids. The CDR3 region has the DNA TGTGCTAGTGGCCCTAGCGGGAGTGGGGAGACCCAGTACTTC. Residues: CASGPSGSGETQYF.

This chain connects TRBV14 to TRBJ1-4; D not certain. Trimming removed 3 bases from V and 0 bases from J, with 14 bases in between. The CDR3 contains 17 residues. Per the germline V gene, CDR1 is SGHDN and CDR2 is FVKESK. CDR3 sequence: CASSHSFEGATNEKLFF. The CDR3 DNA reads TGTGCCAGCAGCCATAGCTTTGAGGGAGCAACTAATGAAAAACTGTTTTTT. Looking up the rest from reference TRBV14 and TRBJ1-4 gives the full variable domain: EAGVTQFPSHSVIEKGQTVTLRCDPISGHDNLYWYRRVMGKEIKFLLHFVKESKQDESGMPNNRFLAERTGGTYSTLKVQPAELEDSGVYFCASSHSFEGATNEKLFFGSGTQLSVL.

V and J are TRBV6-5 and TRBJ1-2; D uncertain. CDR1 MNHEY and CDR2 SVGAGI come from the germline V gene. The CDR3 extends over 14 amino acids. Trimming shortened V by 4 bases and J by 0 bases, and 9 bases separated the two germline ends. CDR3 nucleotides: TGTGCCAGCAGTTCCCTCCTTCCTAACTATGGCTACACCTTC. This sequence encodes CASSSLLPNYGYTF.

This clone was recorded only once. This chain uses TRBV18 with TRBJ2-1; D is undetermined. The CDR3 covers 11 residues. Germline V lookup: CDR1 KGHSH, CDR2 LQKENI. The V gene lost 3 bases and the J gene lost 7 bases, with 4 bases spanning the gap. CDR3 nucleotides: TGTGCCAGCTCACCGGAGAATGAGCAGTTCTTC. It translates to CASSPENEQFF. Supplemented by reference TRBV18 and TRBJ2-1, the full variable domain reads NAGVMQNPRHLVRRRGQEARLRCSPMKGHSHVYWYRQLPEEGLKFMVYLQKENIIDESGMPKERFSAEFPKEGPSILRIQQVVRGDSAAYFCASSPENEQFFGPGTRLTVL.

The rearrangement links TRBV14 to TRBJ2-7; D not resolved. CDR3 length: 12 residues. Germline V lookup: CDR1 SGHDN, CDR2 FVKESK. V lost 4 bases to trimming and J lost 4 bases, with 8 bases between them. The DNA for the CDR3 is TGTGCCAGCAGCCCACAGCCTTACGAGCAGTACTTC. Amino acid sequence: CASSPQPYEQYF. Full variable domain (remainder filled in from reference TRBV14 and TRBJ2-7): EAGVTQFPSHSVIEKGQTVTLRCDPISGHDNLYWYRRVMGKEIKFLLHFVKESKQDESGMPNNRFLAERTGGTYSTLKVQPAELEDSGVYFCASSPQPYEQYFGPGTRLTVT.

This clone has a single count. The chain couples TRBV20-1 to TRBJ2-5; D uncertain. V lost 4 bases and J 5 bases, leaving 8 bases between the germline ends. Per the germline V gene, CDR1 is DFQATT and CDR2 is SNEGSKA (reference sequence). The CDR3 runs to 11 residues. The CDR3 DNA sequence: TGCAGTGCTACCAGTTCGGAGACCCAGTACTTC. Its translation is CSATSSETQYF.

The rearrangement uses TRBV7-2 and TRBJ2-2; a weak D match, TRBD2 (5 bases). Trimming left V 3 bases short and J 3 bases short, with 11 bases between. From germline, CDR1 is SGHTA and CDR2 FQGNSA. The length of the CDR3 is 15 residues. CDR3 protein: CASSFSGSHTGELFF. The DNA of the CDR3 is TGTGCCAGCAGCTTTTCGGGGAGTCACACCGGGGAGCTGTTTTTT. Together with reference TRBV7-2 and TRBJ2-2, the CDR3 gives the full variable domain: GAGVSQSPSNKVTEKGKDVELRCDPISGHTALYWYRQSLGQGLEFLIYFQGNSAPDKSGLPSDRFSAERTGGSVSTLTIQRTQQEDSAVYLCASSFSGSHTGELFFGEGSRLTVL.

The rearrangement joins TRBV29-1 to TRBJ1-1; a possible D gene is TRBD1 (5 bases). Trimming took off 6 bases at V and 1 base at J, with 12 bases between the two ends. Per germline, CDR1 SQVTM and CDR2 ANQGSEA. The CDR3 consists of 13 residues. For the CDR3, the DNA is TGCAGCGTCAGGATCGGGGGGAACACTGAAGCTTTCTTT. This translates into CSVRIGGNTEAFF.

The chain joins TRBV6-4 to TRBJ2-3; TRBD1 matches at 7 bases. J lost 0 bases, V lost 6 bases, and 6 bases had no gene match. Germline CDR1 reads MRHNA; CDR2 reads SNTAGT. CDR3 length: 15 residues. The CDR3 bases are TGTGCCAGCAGACCCAGGACAGGTAGCACAGATACGCAGTATTTT. Translation: CASRPRTGSTDTQYF.